These 28 T cell receptor beta chains originate from one sample sequenced in a study of T cell responses to AZD1222 COVID-19 vaccine. Sequencing used immunoSEQ multiplex PCR; TCRdb keeps in-frame clones, though not all of them. The data show about 120,000 clones, roughly 90% seen once. Sequencing was performed on peripheral blood, taken on day 0 of AZD1222 vaccination. The receptors were sampled from an adult in good health.

V usage is TRBV7-2 and J usage is TRBJ2-1, with 8 bases identical to TRBD2. Germline V gene lookup returns CDR1 SGHTA and CDR2 FQGNSA. This CDR3 has 15 residues. Trimming cost V 0 bases and J 3 bases; bases outside gene matches: 1. CDR3 in DNA: TGTGCCAGCAGCTTAGCTAGCGGGATCTACAATGAGCAGTTCTTC. It yields the protein CASSLASGIYNEQFF.

This clone was seen only a few times. The chain uses TRBV20-1 and TRBJ2-5; D not certain. The CDR3 runs 11 residues. V was pared by 3 bases and J by 2 bases, with 4 bases between. Germline V gene data show CDR1 as DFQATT and CDR2 as SNEGSKA (reference sequence). In nucleotides, the CDR3 is TGCAGTGCTAGGGAGCAAGAGACCCAGTACTTC. Translated, it gives CSAREQETQYF.

This chain links TRBV7-9 with TRBJ2-1; 10 bases line up with TRBD2. Germline CDR1 is SEHNR and CDR2 is FQNEAQ (reference sequence). V lost 1 base, J lost 5 bases, and 5 bases stayed unmatched. The CDR3 is 16 amino acids. For the CDR3, the DNA is TGTGCCAGCAGCTTAGATCGGCTAGCGGGGGACAATGAGCAGTTCTTC. Its translation is CASSLDRLAGDNEQFF.

CDR3 bases: TGTGCCAGCAGCTTACCGTACAGGGGGCGAAAACTCACAGATACGCAGTATTTT. The encoded protein is CASSLPYRGRKLTDTQYF. The chain couples TRBV7-9 to TRBJ2-3, with 9 bases that match TRBD1. The CDR3 runs to 18 residues. Germline CDR1 reads SEHNR; CDR2 reads FQNEAQ (reference sequence). V lost 2 bases, J lost 2 bases, and 11 bases stayed unmatched.

J is TRBJ2-1 and V is TRBV6-5; maybe TRBD2 (6 bases). Trimming removed 2 bases from V and 5 bases from J, with 13 bases in between. CDR1 and CDR2 from the germline V gene are MNHEY and SVGAGI. This CDR3 comprises 15 residues. CDR3 coding DNA: TGTGCCAGCAGTTACCTGGCGGGACCCAACAATGAGCAGTTCTTC. Residues: CASSYLAGPNNEQFF.

This chain connects TRBV19 to TRBJ1-1, with TRBD1 matching 9 bases. The CDR3 contains 14 residues. V trimming: 3 bases; J trimming: 11 bases; junction bases outside the gene matches: 10. The germline V gene has CDR1 LNHDA and CDR2 SQIVND (reference sequence). CDR3 DNA sequence: TGTGCCAGTAGTATCGGGGACAGGGATGGTGGGGCTTTCTTT. It yields the protein CASSIGDRDGGAFF.

The chain uses TRBV20-1 and TRBJ1-4; TRBD1 might be the D (5 bases). The CDR3 covers 15 residues. V was trimmed by 3 bases and J by 11 bases, leaving 22 bases between them. Per the germline V gene, CDR1 is DFQATT and CDR2 is SNEGSKA (reference sequence). CDR3 sequence (DNA): TGCAGTGCTAGTGGCGGAGGGACCGTTAAGGGGAAACTGTTTTTT. Amino acids: CSASGGGTVKGKLFF.

This chain joins TRBV29-1 and TRBJ1-1; D is undetermined. Per the germline V gene, CDR1 is SQVTM and CDR2 is ANQGSEA. The V end was cut by 5 bases, the J end by 6 bases, with 10 bases between. There are 11 residues in the CDR3. CDR3 in DNA: TGCAGCGTTACAGACATCCCTGAAGCTTTCTTT. Its translation: CSVTDIPEAFF.

For the CDR3, the DNA is TGCGCCAGCAGCAACTCGGTCTCTGGGGTACGGTTCTTC. Translating it yields CASSNSVSGVRFF. V and J are TRBV5-1 and TRBJ2-1; no firm D call. CDR3 length equals 13 residues. Trimming shortened V by 4 bases and J by 15 bases, and 20 bases separated the two germline ends. CDR1 is SGHRS, CDR2 YFSETQ, per germline.

The chain joins TRBV11-3 to TRBJ2-3; D gene ambiguous. The CDR3 sequence is 12 residues long. Trimming took 6 bases from V and 3 from J, leaving 7 bases between them. Germline V lookup: CDR1 SGHNT, CDR2 YENEEA. The chain's CDR3 is CASRGGTDTQYF. In DNA, the CDR3 is TGTGCCAGCAGGGGCGGTACAGATACGCAGTATTTT.

The V and J genes are TRBV2 and TRBJ1-1, with 10 bases aligning to TRBD1. The CDR3 totals 17 residues. Germline V gene sequence: CDR1 SNHLY, CDR2 FYNNEI. V trimming: 6 bases; J trimming: 3 bases; junction bases outside the gene matches: 13. The CDR3 protein is CASSQGGTGVVYTEAFF. The DNA of the CDR3 is TGTGCCAGCAGCCAAGGGGGGACAGGGGTGGTGTACACTGAAGCTTTCTTT.

This chain uses TRBV9 with TRBJ1-5; 7 nucleotides align to TRBD1. Trimming took 4 bases from V and 4 from J; bases not matched to a gene: 2. The length of the CDR3 is 13 residues. CDR1 and CDR2 from the germline V gene are SGDLS and YYNGEE. The CDR3 sequence: CASSRGLNQPQHF. The CDR3 DNA sequence: TGTGCCAGCAGCAGGGGGCTAAATCAGCCCCAGCATTTT.

This chain uses TRBV25-1 with TRBJ1-2, with TRBD1 matching 7 bases. This CDR3 contains 15 residues. V lost 3 bases to trimming and J lost 7 bases; unmatched junction nucleotides: 11. Germline values: CDR1 MGHDK, CDR2 SYGVNS. DNA for the CDR3: TGTGCCAGCAGTGATATGAACGACAGGGTCTTTGGCTACACCTTC. Translation gives CASSDMNDRVFGYTF.

The rearrangement joins TRBV3-1 (or the pseudogene TRBV3-2) to TRBJ2-7, with TRBD1 matching 7 bases. The ends lost 5 bases at V and 6 bases at J; junction bases unmatched: 4. The CDR3 is made up of 12 amino acids. The germline gives CDR1 LGHDT, CDR2 YNNKEL (reference sequence). The CDR3 loop reads CASSWTGTEQYF. CDR3 DNA: TGTGCCAGCAGCTGGACAGGTACCGAGCAGTACTTC.

The chain couples TRBV2 to TRBJ2-3; possibly TRBD2 for D (6 bases). V lost 3 bases and J 4 bases, leaving 17 bases between the germline ends. Looked up from germline, CDR1 is SNHLY and CDR2 is FYNNEI. The CDR3 is 16 residues long. CDR3 in DNA: TGTGCCAGCAGTGAGGGGAGGCGGGGAAGGGCAGATACGCAGTATTTT. The encoded protein is CASSEGRRGRADTQYF.

The chain links TRBV4-1 to TRBJ1-5; D is undetermined. CDR3 length equals 16 residues. Germline values: CDR1 MGHRA, CDR2 YSYEKL. V dropped 4 bases and J dropped 5 bases, with 18 bases sitting between them. The CDR3 loop reads CASSPPPGRMDQPQHF. The CDR3 DNA follows: TGCGCCAGCAGCCCTCCCCCGGGCAGGATGGATCAGCCCCAGCATTTT.

This clone was counted between two and nine times. The J gene is TRBJ2-7, the V gene TRBV3-1 (or the pseudogene TRBV3-2); 10 bases line up with TRBD1. There are 15 residues in the CDR3. The V and J ends lost 5 bases and 5 bases, in that order; junction bases with no gene match: 9. Germline loops: CDR1 LGHDT, CDR2 YNNKEL (reference sequence). The chain's CDR3 is CASSRAGTGVHEQYF. CDR3 bases: TGTGCCAGCAGCAGGGCCGGGACAGGGGTCCACGAGCAGTACTTC.

This chain connects TRBV10-3 to TRBJ1-2; tentatively, D is TRBD1 (6 bases). The germline V gene has CDR1 ENHRY and CDR2 SYGVKD. CDR3 length equals 13 residues. V was trimmed by 10 bases and J by 0 bases, leaving 12 bases between them. CDR3 region: CATRQASNYGYTF. CDR3 nucleotides: TGTGCCACACGACAGGCCTCTAACTATGGCTACACCTTC.

This clone was detected a few times. The V gene is TRBV7-2, the J gene TRBJ1-1; 7 bases fit TRBD1. Trimming cost V 3 bases and J 7 bases; bases outside gene matches: 8. The CDR3 contains 14 residues. The germline V gene has CDR1 SGHTA and CDR2 FQGNSA. The CDR3 nucleotides are TGTGCCAGCAGCTTCGGGATGACAGGGTATGAAGCTTTCTTT. Encoded protein: CASSFGMTGYEAFF.

The V and J genes are TRBV27 and TRBJ2-5, with D tentatively TRBD1 (5 bases). The length of the CDR3 is 15 residues. The germline V gene encodes CDR1 MNHEY and CDR2 SMNVEV (reference sequence). Between the trimmed V and J ends, which lost 5 bases and 5 bases, there was a span of 18 bases. The chain's CDR3 is CASSPKLGPWETQYF. The DNA for the CDR3 is TGTGCCAGCAGTCCCAAGTTGGGGCCGTGGGAGACCCAGTACTTC.

The sample holds one count of this clone. This sequence joins TRBV7-8 and TRBJ2-2, with 10 bases aligning to TRBD1. The junction had 21 bases not matched to a gene; V was cut back by 5 bases and J by 6 bases. The CDR3 sequence is 20 residues long. CDR1 SGHVS and CDR2 FQNEAQ come from the germline V gene. Written as DNA, the CDR3 is TGTGCCAGCAGCATACTCACCGGGACAGGGGTACTGGGAGGGGCCGGGGAGCTGTTTTTT. Protein sequence: CASSILTGTGVLGGAGELFF. Looking up the rest from reference TRBV7-8 and TRBJ2-2 gives the full variable domain: GAGVSQSPRYKVAKRGQDVALRCDPISGHVSLFWYQQALGQGPEFLTYFQNEAQLDKSGLPSDRFFAERPEGSVSTLKIQRTQQEDSAVYLCASSILTGTGVLGGAGELFFGEGSRLTVL.

The chain links TRBV19 to TRBJ2-7, with 7 positions matching TRBD1. Germline lookup yields CDR1 LNHDA and CDR2 SQIVND (reference sequence). CDR3 length equals 15 residues. With 6 bases clipped from V and 7 bases from J, the junction kept 15 bases outside the gene matches. CDR3 nucleotide sequence: TGTGCCAGTAGGGATTCTCGTGGGACAGTTACAGAGCAGTACTTC. Translation gives CASRDSRGTVTEQYF.

The CDR3 region is CASSLDGQVDTEAFF. In DNA form, the CDR3 reads TGCGCCAGCAGCTTGGACGGACAGGTTGACACTGAAGCTTTCTTT. V and J are TRBV5-1 and TRBJ1-1, with 7 bases matching TRBD1. V trimming: 0 bases; J trimming: 3 bases; junction bases outside the gene matches: 5. CDR1 is SGHRS, CDR2 YFSETQ, per germline. The CDR3 is 15 residues long.

The V gene is TRBV19, the J gene TRBJ1-1; the match to TRBD1 covers 7 bases. Trimming took 4 bases from V and 3 from J; bases not matched to a gene: 8. The CDR3 totals 15 residues. Germline lookup yields CDR1 LNHDA and CDR2 SQIVND (reference sequence). CDR3 region: CASSKGTVTYTEAFF. CDR3 in DNA: TGTGCCAGTAGTAAGGGGACAGTAACCTACACTGAAGCTTTCTTT.

V gene TRBV7-3 combines with J gene TRBJ2-5; 11 bases align to TRBD2. Trimming took 6 bases from V and 5 from J; bases not matched to a gene: 2. The CDR3 is 13 amino acids. Germline CDR1 reads SGHTA; CDR2 reads FQGTGA. The CDR3: CASSPSGGETQYF. The CDR3 DNA reads TGTGCCAGCAGTCCTAGCGGGGGGGAGACCCAGTACTTC. Together with reference TRBV7-3 and TRBJ2-5, the CDR3 gives the full variable domain: GAGVSQTPSNKVTEKGKYVELRCDPISGHTALYWYRQSLGQGPEFLIYFQGTGAADDSGLPNDRFFAVRPEGSVSTLKIQRTERGDSAVYLCASSPSGGETQYFGPGTRLLVL.

The rearrangement links TRBV29-1 to TRBJ1-2; TRBD1 is a possible D gene (6 bases). The CDR3 consists of 14 residues. V lost 4 bases and J lost 7, with 19 bases in between. The V gene's germline CDR1 is SQVTM and CDR2 ANQGSEA. The CDR3 region has the DNA TGCAGCGTTGTAGCCCAGGGGCCAAGAGGTGGCTACACCTTC. Translated, it gives CSVVAQGPRGGYTF.

This sequence joins TRBV10-1 and TRBJ1-3, with D maybe TRBD1 (6 bases). The germline V gene encodes CDR1 WNHNN and CDR2 SYGVQD (reference sequence). The CDR3 covers 16 residues. Trimming shortened V by 5 bases and J by 0 bases, and 14 bases separated the two germline ends. The CDR3 loop reads CASSLPPDSSGNTIYF. The CDR3 nucleotides are TGCGCCAGCAGTTTACCACCGGACAGCTCTGGAAACACCATATATTTT.

The CDR3 coding sequence is TGTGCTAGTGGTTTAGTAAGGGGGGTTGCCGTCGAGCAGTACTTC. Translation gives CASGLVRGVAVEQYF. The V and J genes are TRBV12-5 and TRBJ2-7, with D perhaps TRBD1 or TRBD2 (6 bases each). Germline CDR1 LGHNT, CDR2 FRNRAP. The CDR3 contains 15 residues. V dropped 3 bases and J dropped 6 bases, with 18 bases sitting between them.